This record looks at one T cell receptor beta chain sequence and its context. As yet, its antigen is unknown. Germline assignment: CDR1 SGHAT and CDR2 FQNNGV. V dropped 5 bases and J dropped 8; count of bases not matched to a gene: 8. CDR3 length: 16 amino acids. The assay was immunoSEQ multiplex PCR, and TCRdb's table has in-frame clones only and misses some. In the table there are 95,000 to 100,000 clones, around 90% of which are singletons. This entry is derived from a study of identifying expanded T cells in peripheral blood. Overall study results and limits: Clone count variance between approximately two-week samples rose with total template count. Differentially abundant clones: approximately 1.3 between replicates, 16.4 at around 14 days, 19 at four.

No infections or other immune events were documented during collection. The sample taken for sequencing was blood. The sequence derives from a person aged 18 to 75 in good health. J is TRBJ1-6 and V is TRBV11-2; TRBD1 agrees at 11 bases. CDR3 DNA: TGTGCCAGCAGCAATCACGGACAGGGGGCTTATTCACCCCTCCACTTT. Amino acids: CASSNHGQGAYSPLHF. Complete variable domain (other parts from reference TRBV11-2 and TRBJ1-6): EAGVAQSPRYKIIEKRQSVAFWCNPISGHATLYWYQQILGQGPKLLIQFQNNGVVDDSQLPKDRFSAERLKGVDSTLKIQPAKLEDSAVYLCASSNHGQGAYSPLHFGNGTRLTVT.